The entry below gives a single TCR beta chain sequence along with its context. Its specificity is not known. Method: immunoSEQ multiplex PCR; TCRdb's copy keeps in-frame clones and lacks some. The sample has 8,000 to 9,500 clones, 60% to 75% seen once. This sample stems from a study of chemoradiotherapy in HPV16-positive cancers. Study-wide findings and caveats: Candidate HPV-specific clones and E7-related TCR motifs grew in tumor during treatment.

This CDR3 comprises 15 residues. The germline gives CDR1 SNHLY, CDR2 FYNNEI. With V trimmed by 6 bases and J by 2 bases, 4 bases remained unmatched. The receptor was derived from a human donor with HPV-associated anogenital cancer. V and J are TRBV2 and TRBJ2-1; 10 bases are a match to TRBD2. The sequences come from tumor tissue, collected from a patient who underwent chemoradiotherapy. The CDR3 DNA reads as TGTGCCAGCAGGCCTAGCGGGAGACCCTACAATGAGCAGTTCTTC. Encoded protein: CASRPSGRPYNEQFF.